This T cell receptor (beta chain) was captured in a study of blood T cells in healthy people across ages. Study at large: Roughly one uniquely barcoded beta molecule per two T cells was captured. Study results and caveats: Diversity was higher, and naive CD4+ cells more numerous, in long-lived donors than in aged donors.

In regard to this clonotype: Its antigen remains unknown.

A second PCR of 7 to 11 cycles used a sample-barcoded 5' primer and a J-beta primer mix. Each cDNA molecule carried a tag from a template-switch adaptor that contained 12 random nucleotides. TCRdb processed the 5' RACE reads anew with MiXCR; each CDR3 protein has one entry. The sample yields some 900,000 distinct CDR3 sequences, roughly 43% seen once. Extraction of total RNA produced a minimum of 5.5 micrograms from each sample. This CDR3 is 16 amino acids long. Germline V gene data show CDR1 as SGHVS and CDR2 as FNYEAQ. The ends were cut back, 5 bases at V and 1 base at J, with 17 bases in the middle.

The TCR comes from a young man in good health. Sequences were obtained from blood. The chain has TRBV7-6 and TRBJ1-1, with D tentatively TRBD1 (5 bases). The DNA of the CDR3 is TGTGCCAGCAGCCCCCCTTTCGGGGGAAGGAACACTGAAGCTTTCTTT. It specifies CASSPPFGGRNTEAFF.